A selection of T cell receptor beta chains follows, all from one sample in a study of blood T cell repertoires in COVID-19. Method: immunoSEQ multiplex PCR; TCRdb's copy keeps in-frame clones and lacks some. Counted here are 200,000 to 250,000 clones, nearly 90% occurring once; the ten biggest clones make up 10% to 13%. Sample: PBMCs or T cells enriched from blood (not recorded which). These receptors were obtained from a man aged 30-40 years who had recovered from COVID-19. The CDR3 runs from the conserved cysteine through the conserved F or W. Each record gives: V gene, clone size, J gene, D gene, CDR3 DNA, CDR3 protein. A D gene is named only where the DNA matches it firmly. Size is omitted from some rows. Given values are once, few, many or a class for expanded clones.

V: TRBV7-6; size: once; J: TRBJ1-2; D: TRBD1; DNA: TGTGCCAGCAGCTTAGTGGGACAGGGTAACTATGGCTACACCTTC; CDR3: CASSLVGQGNYGYTF
V: TRBV11-1; size: .; J: TRBJ1-1; D: TRBD1; DNA: TGTGCCAGCAGCCGCGACGGGGACAGGGGCAAAGCTTTCTTT; CDR3: CASSRDGDRGKAFF
V: TRBV6-5; size: .; J: TRBJ2-1; D: TRBD2; DNA: TGTGCCACCAGGGCCGGGACTAGCGGGAGTTTTCAGCAGTTCTTC; CDR3: CATRAGTSGSFQQFF
V: TRBV11-1; size: .; J: TRBJ2-3; D: TRBD1; DNA: TGTGCCAGCAGCCGTGACAGGGGGCTAGATACGCAGTATTTT; CDR3: CASSRDRGLDTQYF
V: TRBV5-6; size: .; J: TRBJ1-3; D: TRBD1; DNA: TGTGCCAGCAGCCCCGGGACAGCCTCTGGAAACACCATATATTTT; CDR3: CASSPGTASGNTIYF
V: TRBV30; size: .; J: TRBJ1-5; D: TRBD1; DNA: TGTGCCTGGAGTATGGGGACAGGCGGTTCCAATCAGCCCCAGCATTTT; CDR3: CAWSMGTGGSNQPQHF
V: TRBV2; size: .; J: TRBJ2-2; D: .; DNA: TGTGCCAGCAGTGGTCCGGGAGCGAGAACCGGGGAGCTGTTTTTT; CDR3: CASSGPGARTGELFF
V: TRBV18; size: .; J: TRBJ2-2; D: .; DNA: TGTGCCAGCTCACCACCGTCCAGGAACACCGGGGAGCTGTTTTTT; CDR3: CASSPPSRNTGELFF
V: TRBV6-2/TRBV6-3; size: .; J: TRBJ2-1; D: .; DNA: TGTGCCAGCAGTTCACAGCGGATTGGCTCCTACAATGAGCAGTTCTTC; CDR3: CASSSQRIGSYNEQFF
V: TRBV7-6; size: .; J: TRBJ1-4; D: .; DNA: TGTGCCAGCAGCCTCCGGCCGAGGGAAAGGGATGAAAAACTGTTTTTT; CDR3: CASSLRPRERDEKLFF
V: TRBV12-3/TRBV12-4; size: .; J: TRBJ2-7; D: .; DNA: TGTGCCAGCAGCGTCTCCTACGAGCAGTACTTC; CDR3: CASSVSYEQYF
V: TRBV7-9; size: .; J: TRBJ2-2; D: .; DNA: TGTGCCAGCAGTAGGACTGAAAAAAACACCGGGGAGCTGTTTTTT; CDR3: CASSRTEKNTGELFF
V: TRBV29-1; size: .; J: TRBJ1-3; D: .; DNA: TGCAGCGTCGGACACAACTCTGGAAACACCATATATTTT; CDR3: CSVGHNSGNTIYF
V: TRBV7-8; size: .; J: TRBJ2-5; D: .; DNA: TGTGCCAGCAGTCAGGGCGGCGAGACCCAGTACTTC; CDR3: CASSQGGETQYF
V: TRBV5-1; size: .; J: TRBJ2-4; D: TRBD1; DNA: TGCGCCAGCGGCCCGGGACAGGGCAACATTCAGTACTTC; CDR3: CASGPGQGNIQYF
V: TRBV7-8; size: .; J: TRBJ2-1; D: TRBD2; DNA: TGTGCCAGCAGCCGAGGACTAGCGGGGCAACAGGCTCGCAATGAGCAGTTCTTC; CDR3: CASSRGLAGQQARNEQFF
V: TRBV5-1; size: .; J: TRBJ1-5; D: .; DNA: TGCGCCAGCAGCTTGGACGGGGGGGCTAGGCAGCCCCAGCATTTT; CDR3: CASSLDGGARQPQHF
V: TRBV7-2; size: .; J: TRBJ2-1; D: TRBD2; DNA: TGTGCCAGCACACTGGGAGGGGACGTCGCCTACAATGAGCAGTTCTTC; CDR3: CASTLGGDVAYNEQFF
V: TRBV11-3; size: .; J: TRBJ2-7; D: TRBD2; DNA: TGTGCCAGCAGCTTAGACCCGGGACTAGCGGACTCCTACGAGCAGTACTTC; CDR3: CASSLDPGLADSYEQYF
V: TRBV6-5; size: .; J: TRBJ1-5; D: .; DNA: TGTGCCAGCGGGGGGGGCAGGAATCAGCCCCAGCATTTT; CDR3: CASGGGRNQPQHF
V: TRBV27; size: many; J: TRBJ2-6; D: TRBD1; DNA: TGTGCCACCTTCTCCGGGACAGCCTACTCTGGGGCCAACGTCCTGACTTTC; CDR3: CATFSGTAYSGANVLTF
V: TRBV5-6; size: .; J: TRBJ1-1; D: .; DNA: TGTGCCAGCAGCTTTAAGGGGCCGGAAGCTTTCTTT; CDR3: CASSFKGPEAFF
V: TRBV11-1; size: once; J: TRBJ2-7; D: TRBD1; DNA: TGTGCCAGCAGCTTTAAGCGAGACAGGGGATACGAGCAGTACTTC; CDR3: CASSFKRDRGYEQYF
V: TRBV9; size: .; J: TRBJ2-7; D: .; DNA: TGTGCCAGCAGCGTAGACGCAGGGCTCTCCTACGAGCAGTACTTC; CDR3: CASSVDAGLSYEQYF
V: TRBV7-3; size: .; J: TRBJ2-1; D: .; DNA: TGTGCCAGCAGACTCGATGCGGGTGTTTACAATGAGCAGTTCTTC; CDR3: CASRLDAGVYNEQFF
V: TRBV29-1; size: .; J: TRBJ2-7; D: .; DNA: TGCAGCGTTGGGGGGCCTAATTCCTACGAGCAGTACTTC; CDR3: CSVGGPNSYEQYF
V: TRBV19; size: .; J: TRBJ2-1; D: .; DNA: TGTGCCAGTAGCGGGTCCCGGGTGGTCCACAATGAGCAGTTCTTC; CDR3: CASSGSRVVHNEQFF
V: TRBV5-1; size: .; J: TRBJ1-2; D: .; DNA: TGCGCCAGCAGCTTAGGGGAGGGCTATGGCTACACCTTC; CDR3: CASSLGEGYGYTF
V: TRBV3-1/TRBV3-2; size: few; J: TRBJ1-2; D: TRBD1; DNA: TGTGCCAGCAGCCCTACAGGGGGCAGAGGAGGCTACACCTTC; CDR3: CASSPTGGRGGYTF
V: TRBV24-1; size: .; J: TRBJ2-1; D: .; DNA: TGTGCCACCAGTGATTCCGGCGGCGATGAGCAGTTCTTC; CDR3: CATSDSGGDEQFF
V: TRBV5-4; size: .; J: TRBJ2-5; D: TRBD2; DNA: TGTGCCAGCAGATTTGGTGGCGGGAGAGGAAGGGAGACCCAGTACTTC; CDR3: CASRFGGGRGRETQYF
V: TRBV3-1/TRBV3-2; size: .; J: TRBJ1-1; D: TRBD1; DNA: TGTGCCAGCAGCCAACGACAGGGCCTAACTGAAGCTTTCTTT; CDR3: CASSQRQGLTEAFF
V: TRBV4-2; size: .; J: TRBJ2-7; D: .; DNA: TGTGCCAGCAGCCCCTTGACAGAATCCTACGAGCAGTACTTC; CDR3: CASSPLTESYEQYF
V: TRBV5-4; size: .; J: TRBJ2-5; D: .; DNA: TGTGCCAGCAGAACGACAGGAATCCAAGAGACCCAGTACTTC; CDR3: CASRTTGIQETQYF
V: TRBV19; size: .; J: TRBJ2-3; D: .; DNA: TGTGCCAGTAGTCCAGGGATTACCGCTTCAGGGAAAGGAACAGATACGCAGTATTTT; CDR3: CASSPGITASGKGTDTQYF
V: TRBV6-4; size: .; J: TRBJ2-1; D: .; DNA: TGTGCCAGCAGTGACTCATTGGGGTCTAGCTTACCCTACAATGAGCAGTTCTTC; CDR3: CASSDSLGSSLPYNEQFF
V: TRBV27; size: .; J: TRBJ2-5; D: TRBD2; DNA: TGTGCCAGCAGTTTTGCAGCGGGAGGACGGGGTAGGGAGACCCAGTACTTC; CDR3: CASSFAAGGRGRETQYF
V: TRBV27; size: once; J: TRBJ1-5; D: .; DNA: TGTGCCAGCGGAGGAGATAGCAATCAGCCCCAGCATTTT; CDR3: CASGGDSNQPQHF
V: TRBV18; size: .; J: TRBJ2-1; D: .; DNA: TGTGCCAGCTCACCAGAAGTAGCGAATGAGCAGTTCTTC; CDR3: CASSPEVANEQFF
V: TRBV7-9; size: .; J: TRBJ2-5; D: TRBD1; DNA: TGTGCCAGCAGCCCCGCCCTAGGGACAGCCGTATCCCTGTACTTC; CDR3: CASSPALGTAVSLYF
V: TRBV24-1; size: .; J: TRBJ2-7; D: TRBD1; DNA: TGTGCCACCAGTGATTCGGGAGATGGGACAGGTACCTACGAGCAGTACTTC; CDR3: CATSDSGDGTGTYEQYF
V: TRBV20-1; size: .; J: TRBJ2-5; D: .; DNA: TGCAGTGCCAAGAGAGAGACCCAGTACTTC; CDR3: CSAKRETQYF
V: TRBV5-1; size: .; J: TRBJ1-1; D: .; DNA: TGCGCCAGCAGCTTGGCCGGCAGGGCCAGGATGAACACTGAAGCTTTCTTT; CDR3: CASSLAGRARMNTEAFF